A single sample gave rise to the 12 T cell receptor beta chains below, sequenced in a study of cytomegalovirus exposure and HLA in healthy donors. PCR involved 60 Vbeta and 13 Jbeta primers. Produced via immunoSEQ multiplex PCR; TCRdb's table is partial and in-frame only. The sample yields around 160,000 clones, approximately 77% seen once. The specimen was PBMCs. Receptors were obtained from a male donor in good health and CMV-seropositive.

The rearrangement links TRBV2 to TRBJ2-1, with 12 bases aligning to TRBD1. The V and J ends lost 4 bases and 7 bases, in that order; junction bases with no gene match: 2. The CDR3 loop spans 14 amino acids. Germline V gene lookup returns CDR1 SNHLY and CDR2 FYNNEI. This chain's CDR3 is CASSGDRGQNEQFF. The CDR3 DNA is TGTGCCAGCAGTGGGGACAGGGGGCAAAATGAGCAGTTCTTC.

The count of this clone is one. V gene TRBV5-1 combines with J gene TRBJ2-1; 7 positions agree with TRBD2. The J segment lost 7 bases and the V segment lost 1 base, leaving 11 bases of the junction unmatched. This CDR3 has 16 amino acids. Looked up from germline, CDR1 is SGHRS and CDR2 is YFSETQ. Here the CDR3 reads CASSLTSGAPGNEQFF. Written as DNA, the CDR3 is TGCGCCAGCAGCTTGACCAGCGGGGCCCCGGGAAATGAGCAGTTCTTC.

J is TRBJ2-7 and V is TRBV10-3, with 8 bases fitting TRBD2. The CDR3 has 13 amino acids. The ends lost 8 bases at V and 7 bases at J; junction bases unmatched: 10. Germline V gene sequence: CDR1 ENHRY, CDR2 SYGVKD. CDR3 in DNA: TGTGCCATCGGCCCGGGGGGGCCTTATGAGCAGTACTTC. Translated, it gives CAIGPGGPYEQYF.

In the case of this clone: The junction departs from germline at one end; a sequencing error may be responsible. The rearrangement links TRBV7-9 to TRBJ2-7; D is undetermined. This CDR3 is 12 amino acids long. Germline CDR1 and CDR2: SEHNR and FQNEAQ (reference sequence). The CDR3 coding sequence is TGTTCCAGCAGTTACTTCAACTACGAGCAGTACTTC. Its translation is CSSSYFNYEQYF.

About this clone: Compared with germline, one end of the junction differs, possibly owing to a read error. The genes are TRBV7-7 and TRBJ2-2; D is possibly TRBD2 (6 bases). CDR1 and CDR2 (germline): SSHAT, FNYEAQ (reference sequence). This CDR3 has 15 amino acids. DNA for the CDR3: TGTGCTAGCAGCTTAGACGGGGGTTTCACCGGGGAGCTGTTTTTT. Translating gives CASSLDGGFTGELFF. Combining the CDR3 with reference TRBV7-7 and TRBJ2-2 gives the whole variable domain GAGVSQSPRYKVTKRGQDVTLRCDPISSHATLYWYQQALGQGPEFLTYFNYEAQPDKSGLPSDRFSAERPEGSISTLTIQRTEQRDSAMYRCASSLDGGFTGELFFGEGSRLTVL.

The J gene is TRBJ1-1, the V gene TRBV5-1; 7 positions agree with TRBD1. Germline CDR1 reads SGHRS; CDR2 reads YFSETQ. The CDR3 contains 16 residues. V trimming: 0 bases; J trimming: 6 bases; junction bases outside the gene matches: 11. The CDR3 coding sequence is TGCGCCAGCAGCTTGGGAGGAGGAGGGGGCGACTCTGAAGCTTTCTTT. The encoded protein is CASSLGGGGGDSEAFF.

V is TRBV5-6 and J is TRBJ1-2; D is unresolved. This CDR3 contains 14 residues. Germline V lookup: CDR1 SGHDT, CDR2 YYEEEE. Trimming cost V 1 base and J 1 base, with 8 bases left between them. CDR3 sequence (DNA): TGTGCCAGCAGCTTGAACATCTTTAACTATGGCTACACCTTC. It is translated as CASSLNIFNYGYTF.

V usage is TRBV28 and J usage is TRBJ2-6; D is undetermined. Trimming removed 2 bases from V and 0 bases from J, with 5 bases in between. From germline, CDR1 is MDHEN and CDR2 SYDVKM. The CDR3 is 15 residues long. The CDR3 DNA is TGTGCCAGCAGTTTAGACTTCTCTGGGGCCAACGTCCTGACTTTC. Its translation is CASSLDFSGANVLTF.

This chain uses TRBV25-1 with TRBJ2-5; tentatively, D is TRBD1 (7 bases). The germline V and J ends were trimmed by 4 bases and 4 bases, with 19 bases remaining between them. The CDR3 is 16 residues long. Germline lookup yields CDR1 MGHDK and CDR2 SYGVNS. The CDR3 nucleotides are TGTGCCAGCAGTGGGCTGACAGGGAGGATGGGAGAGACCCAGTACTTC. It specifies CASSGLTGRMGETQYF.

CDR3 region: CASSAQGSDYGYTF. The CDR3 nucleotides are TGTGCCAGTAGTGCCCAGGGGTCGGACTATGGCTACACCTTC. The chain links TRBV19 to TRBJ1-2; D is perhaps TRBD1 (6 bases). V was cut by 5 bases and J by 3 bases, with 13 bases left in between. The CDR3 length is 14 residues. The germline CDR1 and CDR2 sequences are LNHDA and SQIVND (reference sequence).

V and J are TRBV9 and TRBJ2-3; 11 bases are shared with TRBD2. The CDR3 has 15 residues. Trimming removed 3 bases from V and 7 bases from J; junction bases left unmatched: 7. Germline assignment: CDR1 SGDLS and CDR2 YYNGEE. The CDR3 nucleotides read TGTGCCAGCAGCGAACTAGCGGGGGATCCCCATACGCAGTATTTT. This sequence encodes CASSELAGDPHTQYF.

The V and J genes are TRBV7-2 and TRBJ2-5; TRBD1 matches at 9 bases. Germline-derived CDR1 and CDR2 are SGHTA and FQGNSA. V gave up 5 bases and J gave up 4 bases; unmatched junction bases: 8. This CDR3 spans 15 amino acids. The CDR3 is CASSPTGQGGETQYF. CDR3 coding DNA: TGTGCCAGCAGCCCGACGGGACAGGGAGGAGAGACCCAGTACTTC.